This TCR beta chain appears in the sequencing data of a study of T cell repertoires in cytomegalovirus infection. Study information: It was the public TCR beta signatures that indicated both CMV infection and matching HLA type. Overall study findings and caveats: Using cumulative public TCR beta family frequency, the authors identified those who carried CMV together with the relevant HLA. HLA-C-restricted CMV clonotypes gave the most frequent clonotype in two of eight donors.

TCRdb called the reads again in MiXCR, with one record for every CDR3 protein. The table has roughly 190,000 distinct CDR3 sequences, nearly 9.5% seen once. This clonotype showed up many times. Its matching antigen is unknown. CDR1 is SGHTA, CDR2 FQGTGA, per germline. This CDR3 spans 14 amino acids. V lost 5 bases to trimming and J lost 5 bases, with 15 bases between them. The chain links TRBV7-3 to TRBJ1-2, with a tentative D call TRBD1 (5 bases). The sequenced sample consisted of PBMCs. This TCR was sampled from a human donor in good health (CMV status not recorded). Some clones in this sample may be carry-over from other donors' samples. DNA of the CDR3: TGTGCCAGCAGCCCTCTGGGGGGAGCTTATGGCTACACCTTC. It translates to CASSPLGGAYGYTF.